The 26 T cell receptor beta chains below all came from one sample that was sequenced in a study of shared clonotypes between healthy human individuals. Assay used: immunoSEQ multiplex PCR; TCRdb lists only in-frame clones, some missing. This table has about 510,000 clones, about 75% appearing once. Material: PBMCs. The receptors stem from a woman aged 35 to 49 in good health. Some clones in this sample may be carry-over from other donors' samples.

With respect to this clone: Other DNA sequences in the same sample also yield this CDR3. The V call is TRBV7-9, the J call TRBJ2-7; 8 bases are a match to TRBD2. Germline CDR1 and CDR2: SEHNR and FQNEAQ (reference sequence). The CDR3 extends over 14 amino acids. With V trimmed by 0 bases and J by 2 bases, 0 bases remained unmatched. The CDR3 nucleotides read TGTGCCAGCAGCTTAGCTAGCGGGGCCTACGAGCAGTACTTC. Its translation: CASSLASGAYEQYF.

The chain has TRBV7-8 and TRBJ2-7; D is ambiguous. Germline values: CDR1 SGHVS, CDR2 FQNEAQ. This CDR3 region has 13 residues. Between the trimmed V and J ends, which lost 5 bases and 9 bases, there was a span of 17 bases. The CDR3 nucleotides read TGTGCCAGCAGCGTCACAAAGGATCGGGTGCAGTACTTC. Translation gives CASSVTKDRVQYF.

This sequence joins TRBV28 and TRBJ2-1; 16 bases map to TRBD2. The germline V gene encodes CDR1 MDHEN and CDR2 SYDVKM. V lost 2 bases and J lost 4; bases outside the gene matches: 5. The CDR3 consists of 18 residues. For the CDR3, the DNA is TGTGCCAGCAGTTTAGGGACTAGCGGGAGGGCGTCATACAATGAGCAGTTCTTC. Translated: CASSLGTSGRASYNEQFF.

V is TRBV29-1 and J is TRBJ2-3; D perhaps matches TRBD1 (6 bases). Germline V gives CDR1 SQVTM, CDR2 ANQGSEA. The CDR3 totals 14 residues. The ends were cut back, 2 bases at V and 6 bases at J, with 15 bases in the middle. CDR3 in DNA: TGCAGCGTTGAACCGGAGACAGGTTGGGATACGCAGTATTTT. Its translation is CSVEPETGWDTQYF.

V gene TRBV5-4 combines with J gene TRBJ2-5; 8 bases map to TRBD2. This CDR3 spans 15 amino acids. Trimming cost V 4 bases and J 5 bases; bases outside gene matches: 10. From germline, CDR1 is SGHNT and CDR2 YYREEE (reference sequence). CDR3 residues: CASSRGGPGGETQYF. CDR3 in DNA: TGTGCCAGCAGCCGGGGGGGACCAGGAGGCGAGACCCAGTACTTC.

This clone was counted a few times. The V gene is TRBV16, the J gene TRBJ2-7, with TRBD2 identical over 7 bases. The CDR3 is made up of 17 amino acids. Trimming cost V 1 base and J 1 base; bases outside gene matches: 10. CDR1 is KGHSY, CDR2 FQNENV, per germline. CDR3: CASSQWPAGKVSYEQYF. In DNA form, the CDR3 reads TGTGCCAGCAGCCAATGGCCAGCGGGAAAAGTTTCCTACGAGCAGTACTTC.

The genes are TRBV5-1 and TRBJ2-3; 11 bases are a match to TRBD2. This CDR3 is 17 amino acids long. After removal of 3 bases from V and 2 bases from J, the junction contained 8 bases not matched to a gene. Germline lookup yields CDR1 SGHRS and CDR2 YFSETQ. The CDR3 sequence is CASSYTGTSGLTDTQYF. For the CDR3, the DNA is TGCGCCAGCAGCTACACCGGGACTAGCGGCCTCACAGATACGCAGTATTTT.

In this sample, this clone turned up a few times. V and J are TRBV7-6 and TRBJ2-5; D unclear. This CDR3 is built from 13 residues. Germline assignment: CDR1 SGHVS and CDR2 FNYEAQ. V lost 2 bases and J 5 bases, leaving 9 bases between the germline ends. CDR3 DNA sequence: TGTGCCAGCAGCTTAAACAATGGGGAGACCCAGTACTTC. Translating it yields CASSLNNGETQYF.

The CDR3 here is CASTAWGANTGELFF. Written as DNA, the CDR3 is TGTGCCAGCACCGCGTGGGGGGCCAACACCGGGGAGCTGTTTTTT. This chain uses TRBV13 with TRBJ2-2; either TRBD1 or TRBD2 may supply D (6 bases each). The CDR3 extends over 15 amino acids. V lost 7 bases to trimming and J lost 2 bases, with 14 bases between them. Per germline, CDR1 PRHDT and CDR2 FYEKMQ (reference sequence). Filled out from reference TRBV13 and TRBJ2-2, the complete variable domain reads AAGVIQSPRHLIKEKRETATLKCYPIPRHDTVYWYQQGPGQDPQFLISFYEKMQSDKGSIPDRFSAQQFSDYHSELNMSSLELGDSALYFCASTAWGANTGELFFGEGSRLTVL.

The chain recombines TRBV18 with TRBJ1-2; D is unclear. This CDR3 has 19 residues. CDR1 is KGHSH and CDR2 is LQKENI in the germline V gene. Trimming removed 6 bases from V and 0 bases from J, with 26 bases in between. CDR3 in amino acids: CASSPEPDLAMGANYGYTF. CDR3 bases: TGTGCCAGCTCGCCCGAACCAGACCTGGCCATGGGAGCTAACTATGGCTACACCTTC.

A note on this clone: This sample also contains other DNA sequences that code for the same CDR3. The chain has TRBV5-5 and TRBJ1-1; D remains ambiguous. This CDR3 is built from 13 residues. Trimming cost V 0 bases and J 5 bases, with 8 bases left between them. Germline CDR1 reads SGHKS; CDR2 reads YYEKEE (reference sequence). CDR3 nucleotides: TGTGCCAGCAGCTTGGGGACGGGAACTGAAGCTTTCTTT. Amino acid sequence: CASSLGTGTEAFF.

The sample holds one count of this clone. This likely traces to a read error, being one base from a far larger clone. Other DNA sequences in this specimen translate into the identical CDR3. The rearrangement uses TRBV5-4 and TRBJ1-2; D possibly corresponds to TRBD1 (5 bases). Germline CDR1 reads SGHNT; CDR2 reads YYREEE (reference sequence). The CDR3 has 13 residues. In nucleotides, the CDR3 is TGCGCCAGCAGCCCGGGCAGGGCATGGGGCTACACCTTC. Encoded protein: CASSPGRAWGYTF.

The chain is built from TRBV27 and TRBJ2-3, with D maybe TRBD2 (5 bases). The CDR3 runs 15 residues. Germline lookup yields CDR1 MNHEY and CDR2 SMNVEV (reference sequence). V lost 6 bases, J lost 1 base, and 14 bases lay in between. CDR3 DNA sequence: TGTGCCAGCAGCTTTAGCGTGCTCGGCACAGATACGCAGTATTTT. Translated: CASSFSVLGTDTQYF.

V usage is TRBV5-4 and J usage is TRBJ2-3; TRBD2 agrees at 7 bases. This CDR3 region has 16 residues. The trim removed 3 bases at V and 5 bases at J, leaving 12 bases unmatched. Germline V gene data show CDR1 as SGHNT and CDR2 as YYREEE (reference sequence). In nucleotides, the CDR3 is TGTGCCAGCAGCTCAATAGCGGGTCCCCGGGGAGATACGCAGTATTTT. Translation gives CASSSIAGPRGDTQYF.

This clone has more than one count but fewer than ten. The chain employs TRBV4-1 and TRBJ2-7, with a possible D match to TRBD2 (5 bases). The CDR3 runs 15 residues. V was shortened by 1 base and J by 4 bases, with 14 bases between the two germline ends. Germline loops: CDR1 MGHRA, CDR2 YSYEKL. This CDR3 reads CASSQAVSRRYEQYF. CDR3 sequence (DNA): TGCGCCAGCAGCCAAGCGGTCTCCCGGAGGTACGAGCAGTACTTC.

This clone has only a few counts. This rearrangement joins TRBV7-3 to TRBJ2-5; D gene unclear. V shed 1 base and J shed 5 bases, with 8 bases lying between them. This CDR3 has 13 amino acids. Germline lookup yields CDR1 SGHTA and CDR2 FQGTGA. CDR3 amino acids: CASSLNPRETQYF. The CDR3 DNA is TGTGCCAGCAGCTTAAATCCGAGGGAGACCCAGTACTTC.

The chain couples TRBV14 to TRBJ2-5; D call uncertain. This CDR3 region has 13 residues. Trimming took off 3 bases at V and 5 bases at J, with 10 bases between the two ends. Germline V gene lookup returns CDR1 SGHDN and CDR2 FVKESK. CDR3 sequence (DNA): TGTGCCAGCAGCCAGATCATCACGGAGACCCAGTACTTC. As protein: CASSQIITETQYF. The full variable domain, rest sourced from reference TRBV14 and TRBJ2-5, is EAGVTQFPSHSVIEKGQTVTLRCDPISGHDNLYWYRRVMGKEIKFLLHFVKESKQDESGMPNNRFLAERTGGTYSTLKVQPAELEDSGVYFCASSQIITETQYFGPGTRLLVL.

The chain combines TRBV11-3 with TRBJ2-1, with D maybe TRBD2 (6 bases). CDR3 length equals 16 residues. Trimming removed 3 bases from V and 4 bases from J, with 16 bases in between. CDR1 and CDR2 (germline): SGHNT, YENEEA. The CDR3 loop reads CASSFPAGGPYNEQFF. CDR3 coding DNA: TGTGCCAGCAGCTTCCCAGCGGGCGGGCCTTACAATGAGCAGTTCTTC.

This clone has just one count. The CDR3 DNA reads as TGTGCCACCAGCAGCCAAAATGGTCTCTATGGCTACACCTTC. Translating gives CATSSQNGLYGYTF. V gene TRBV15 combines with J gene TRBJ1-2, with D hard to call. Germline lookup yields CDR1 LNHNV and CDR2 YYDKDF (reference sequence). The CDR3 sequence is 14 residues long. Trimming removed 3 bases from V and 4 bases from J, with 12 bases in between. Combining the CDR3 with reference TRBV15 and TRBJ1-2 gives the whole variable domain DAMVIQNPRYQVTQFGKPVTLSCSQTLNHNVMYWYQQKSSQAPKLLFHYYDKDFNNEADTPDNFQSRRPNTSFCFLDIRSPGLGDTAMYLCATSSQNGLYGYTFGSGTRLTVV.

The chain carries TRBV15 and TRBJ1-5, with 8 bases lining up with TRBD1. The length of the CDR3 is 20 residues. V dropped 1 base and J dropped 0; count of bases not matched to a gene: 14. From germline, CDR1 is LNHNV and CDR2 YYDKDF (reference sequence). The CDR3 DNA sequence: TGTGCCACCAGCAGAGCTTCGACAGGGGTATATGACTATAGCAATCAGCCCCAGCATTTT. Translating it yields CATSRASTGVYDYSNQPQHF.

For this clone: This specimen includes other DNA sequences encoding the same CDR3. The V gene is TRBV18, the J gene TRBJ2-1; the D is unclear. Per the germline V gene, CDR1 is KGHSH and CDR2 is LQKENI. CDR3 length: 14 amino acids. Trimming shortened V by 0 bases and J by 3 bases, and 6 bases separated the two germline ends. CDR3 sequence: CASSPPGGYNEQFF. For the CDR3, the DNA is TGTGCCAGCTCACCACCCGGTGGCTACAATGAGCAGTTCTTC.

The rearrangement joins TRBV21-1 to TRBJ2-3; the tabulated D call, TRBD1, remains unverified against the DNA. TRBV21-1 is assigned pseudogene status. The length of the CDR3 is 16 residues. The CDR3 region has the DNA TGTGCCAGCAGCAATAGGACAGGGAGGGACACAGATACGCAGTATTTT. This codes for CASSNRTGRDTDTQYF.

This clone turned up a few times. The rearrangement links TRBV10-2 to TRBJ2-5, with 8 bases lining up with TRBD2. V was pared by 9 bases and J by 5 bases, with 5 bases of the junction left unmatched. Germline CDR1 and CDR2: WSHSY and SAAADI. CDR3 length: 12 residues. CDR3 sequence: CASWTGGETQYF. Here the CDR3 DNA reads TGCGCCAGTTGGACGGGGGGGGAGACCCAGTACTTC.

This chain joins TRBV14 and TRBJ1-3, with a possible D match to TRBD1 (5 bases). Germline V gives CDR1 SGHDN, CDR2 FVKESK. The CDR3 contains 17 residues. The germline V and J ends were trimmed by 3 bases and 0 bases, with 15 bases remaining between them. DNA of the CDR3: TGTGCCAGCAGCCATACGGGACTCTCAGACTCTGGAAACACCATATATTTT. Translation: CASSHTGLSDSGNTIYF. The full variable domain, in which reference TRBV14 and TRBJ1-3 provide the parts outside the CDR3, is EAGVTQFPSHSVIEKGQTVTLRCDPISGHDNLYWYRRVMGKEIKFLLHFVKESKQDESGMPNNRFLAERTGGTYSTLKVQPAELEDSGVYFCASSHTGLSDSGNTIYFGEGSWLTVV.

This clone has only a few counts. The V gene is TRBV5-6, the J gene TRBJ2-3; the D is unclear. V was cut by 4 bases and J by 0 bases, with 12 bases left in between. Germline CDR1 is SGHDT and CDR2 is YYEEEE. The CDR3 totals 15 residues. CDR3 bases: TGTGCCAGCAGCCGTATCCGTACTAGCACAGATACGCAGTATTTT. This translates into CASSRIRTSTDTQYF.

The chain employs TRBV19 and TRBJ2-1; no clear D gene. Trimming took 3 bases from V and 9 from J, leaving 15 bases between them. The germline gives CDR1 LNHDA, CDR2 SQIVND (reference sequence). The CDR3 consists of 14 residues. As DNA, the CDR3 is TGTGCCAGTAGTATTGGCCCCCGTTCGGTTGAGCAGTTCTTC. This encodes CASSIGPRSVEQFF.